Listed here are 25 T cell receptor beta chains from one sample, sequenced in a study of cytomegalovirus exposure and HLA in healthy donors. The study ran its PCR with 60 Vbeta and 13 Jbeta primers. Produced via immunoSEQ multiplex PCR; TCRdb's table is partial and in-frame only. This table has 150,000 or so clones, 65% to 85% appearing once. The sequenced material came from PBMCs. All receptors come from a man aged 50-59 years in good health and CMV-seronegative.

The gene calls are TRBV5-1 and TRBJ1-4, with 8 bases that match TRBD1. V was clipped by 2 bases and J by 0 bases; unmatched bases: 6. CDR1 is SGHRS, CDR2 YFSETQ, per germline. CDR3 length: 17 residues. CDR3 nucleotide sequence: TGCGCCAGCAGCTTAACAGGGGGACTTGCAACTAATGAAAAACTGTTTTTT. It encodes CASSLTGGLATNEKLFF.

The chain joins TRBV5-1 to TRBJ1-6; D not resolved. The CDR3 spans 19 residues. Germline V gives CDR1 SGHRS, CDR2 YFSETQ. The V and J ends lost 0 bases and 0 bases respectively, with 16 bases between them. Here the CDR3 reads CASSLAGRQTSSYNSPLHF. The CDR3 DNA reads as TGCGCCAGCAGCTTGGCCGGGAGGCAGACGAGCTCCTATAATTCACCCCTCCACTTT.

This clone was seen more than once but under ten times. The V gene is TRBV7-6, the J gene TRBJ2-3; possibly TRBD2 for D (6 bases). Germline V lookup: CDR1 SGHVS, CDR2 FNYEAQ. V dropped 7 bases and J dropped 2 bases, with 16 bases sitting between them. CDR3 size: 15 residues. In DNA form, the CDR3 reads TGTGCCAGCACCTTGGGGGGAGGACACACAGATACGCAGTATTTT. Its translation: CASTLGGGHTDTQYF.

The chain couples TRBV9 to TRBJ2-1; D possibly corresponds to TRBD2 (6 bases). V shed 0 bases and J shed 0 bases, with 7 bases lying between them. Per germline, CDR1 SGDLS and CDR2 YYNGEE. The CDR3 has 15 amino acids. CDR3 sequence: CASSVVGSSYNEQFF. The CDR3 DNA is TGTGCCAGCAGCGTAGTCGGGAGCTCCTACAATGAGCAGTTCTTC.

This chain links TRBV7-3 with TRBJ2-5; 9 nucleotides line up with TRBD2. Germline assignment: CDR1 SGHTA and CDR2 FQGTGA. CDR3 size: 16 residues. The V segment lost 5 bases and the J segment 3 bases; nucleotides outside the gene matches: 10. This CDR3 reads CASSPWASGAEETQYF. CDR3 bases: TGTGCCAGCAGCCCGTGGGCTAGCGGGGCAGAAGAGACCCAGTACTTC.

The chain employs TRBV19 and TRBJ2-6, with D unresolved. The length of the CDR3 is 20 residues. V gave up 2 bases and J gave up 0 bases, with 20 bases separating them. Germline values: CDR1 LNHDA, CDR2 SQIVND (reference sequence). The CDR3 DNA reads as TGTGCCAGTAGTATATCTCCTATATTGGCGGAGACCTCTGGGGCCAACGTCCTGACTTTC. It specifies CASSISPILAETSGANVLTF.

This chain connects TRBV19 to TRBJ2-1; TRBD2 is a possible D gene (5 bases). V was cut by 3 bases and J by 4 bases, with 16 bases left in between. This CDR3 has 16 amino acids. Per germline, CDR1 LNHDA and CDR2 SQIVND (reference sequence). This CDR3 is CASSITGGPIYNEQFF. CDR3 bases: TGTGCCAGTAGTATTACTGGCGGGCCGATTTACAATGAGCAGTTCTTC. Filled out from reference TRBV19 and TRBJ2-1, the complete variable domain reads DGGITQSPKYLFRKEGQNVTLSCEQNLNHDAMYWYRQDPGQGLRLIYYSQIVNDFQKGDIAEGYSVSREKKESFPLTVTSAQKNPTAFYLCASSITGGPIYNEQFFGPGTRLTVL.

The rearrangement uses TRBV30 and TRBJ1-5; TRBD1 matches 9 bases. Trimming took 0 bases from V and 7 from J; bases not matched to a gene: 10. Germline assignment: CDR1 GTSNPN and CDR2 SVGIG (reference sequence). There are 16 residues in the CDR3. CDR3 DNA sequence: TGTGCCTGGAGTGTACTGGGGGGACAGGGCGACCAGCCCCAGCATTTT. Its protein is CAWSVLGGQGDQPQHF.

CDR3 loop: CASSPDTGDTIYF. The DNA of the CDR3 is TGTGCCAGCAGCCCTGATACCGGGGACACCATATATTTT. This chain links TRBV7-3 with TRBJ1-3; D gene unclear. Germline-derived CDR1 and CDR2 are SGHTA and FQGTGA. Trimming took off 5 bases at V and 8 bases at J, with 13 bases between the two ends. The CDR3 covers 13 residues.

The rearrangement uses TRBV19 and TRBJ2-3; D is unresolved. Germline CDR1 reads LNHDA; CDR2 reads SQIVND (reference sequence). The V end lost 1 base, the J end lost 0 bases, and 11 bases lay between the germline ends. The CDR3 loop spans 16 amino acids. CDR3 region: CASSIVGGTSTDTQYF. In DNA, the CDR3 is TGTGCCAGTAGTATAGTCGGCGGTACTAGCACAGATACGCAGTATTTT.

J is TRBJ2-1 and V is TRBV5-1; 10 positions match TRBD2. In germline, CDR1 is SGHRS, CDR2 YFSETQ. With 0 bases clipped from V and 5 bases from J, the junction kept 2 bases outside the gene matches. The CDR3 extends over 15 amino acids. This chain's CDR3 is CASSLVLAGDNEQFF. The CDR3 region has the DNA TGCGCCAGCAGCTTGGTTCTAGCGGGGGACAATGAGCAGTTCTTC.

V usage is TRBV7-9 and J usage is TRBJ2-3, with 9 bases identical to TRBD2. The CDR3 runs to 16 residues. The junction had 5 bases not matched to a gene; V was cut back by 0 bases and J by 4 bases. Germline V gene sequence: CDR1 SEHNR, CDR2 FQNEAQ (reference sequence). CDR3 DNA sequence: TGTGCCAGCAGCTTAGCAGCGGGGGGCTCCCCAGATACGCAGTATTTT. Its protein is CASSLAAGGSPDTQYF.

This clone was seen just once. V is TRBV5-1 and J is TRBJ2-6, with TRBD1 matching 8 bases. This CDR3 region has 17 residues. V gave up 4 bases and J gave up 0 bases; unmatched junction bases: 6. Germline V gene lookup returns CDR1 SGHRS and CDR2 YFSETQ. DNA for the CDR3: TGCGCCAGCAGCCAAGGACAGGGCGACTCTGGGGCCAACGTCCTGACTTTC. Encoded protein: CASSQGQGDSGANVLTF.

The V gene is TRBV5-1, the J gene TRBJ2-7, with 8 nucleotides matching TRBD1. J lost 0 bases, V lost 4 bases, and 9 bases had no gene match. Germline V gene sequence: CDR1 SGHRS, CDR2 YFSETQ. The CDR3 covers 16 residues. In DNA, the CDR3 is TGCGCCAGCAGCGCCAGACAGGGGCGCGTCTCCTACGAGCAGTACTTC. Encoded protein: CASSARQGRVSYEQYF.

J is TRBJ2-7 and V is TRBV5-4; D is possibly TRBD2 (5 bases). V was clipped by 0 bases and J by 2 bases, with 12 bases between them. CDR1 is SGHNT, CDR2 YYREEE, per germline (reference sequence). This CDR3 spans 15 amino acids. CDR3 DNA: TGTGCCAGCAGCTTGGCGGCTCCGGGAACCTACGAGCAGTACTTC. Its protein product is CASSLAAPGTYEQYF.

V and J are TRBV18 and TRBJ2-7; 12 positions agree with TRBD2. CDR3 length: 15 amino acids. Per the germline V gene, CDR1 is KGHSH and CDR2 is LQKENI. Unmatched junction bases numbered 3, after V lost 3 bases and J lost 3 bases. CDR3 amino acids: CASSPALAGGYEQYF. In DNA form, the CDR3 reads TGTGCCAGCTCACCTGCACTAGCGGGGGGCTACGAGCAGTACTTC.

The rearrangement links TRBV27 to TRBJ2-7; D possibly corresponds to TRBD1 (6 bases). Looked up from germline, CDR1 is MNHEY and CDR2 is SMNVEV (reference sequence). V was pared by 3 bases and J by 3 bases, with 12 bases between. This CDR3 comprises 14 residues. CDR3 loop: CASSLKGEGYEQYF. DNA of the CDR3: TGTGCCAGCAGTTTGAAGGGGGAAGGCTACGAGCAGTACTTC.

DNA for the CDR3: TGTGCCAGCAGCCCGGACGGTACCGGGACTTCGAACCCAGATACGCAGTATTTT. As protein: CASSPDGTGTSNPDTQYF. This sequence joins TRBV7-9 and TRBJ2-3, with a weak D call TRBD2 (6 bases). This CDR3 is built from 18 residues. V was trimmed by 5 bases and J by 4 bases, leaving 25 bases between them. Germline-derived CDR1 and CDR2 are SEHNR and FQNEAQ (reference sequence).

The chain joins TRBV19 to TRBJ2-5; TRBD1 matches at 7 bases. The CDR3 consists of 17 residues. In germline, CDR1 is LNHDA, CDR2 SQIVND (reference sequence). The junction had 16 bases not matched to a gene; V was cut back by 6 bases and J by 3 bases. The CDR3 is CASSDGGVTGWEETQYF. The CDR3 DNA reads as TGTGCCAGTAGCGATGGCGGTGTGACAGGGTGGGAAGAGACCCAGTACTTC.

The CDR3 here is CASSQERTRRGLGTDTQYF. The CDR3 bases are TGTGCCAGCAGCCAAGAGAGGACTCGCCGGGGTTTAGGAACAGATACGCAGTATTTT. This chain links TRBV4-2 with TRBJ2-3; a weak D match, TRBD2 (5 bases). The CDR3 length is 19 residues. The germline V gene has CDR1 LGHNA and CDR2 YNFKEQ. V lost 0 bases, J lost 3 bases, and 22 bases lay in between.

V gene TRBV19 combines with J gene TRBJ2-3; weak D call: TRBD1 (5 bases). V was shortened by 5 bases and J by 3 bases, with 9 bases between the two germline ends. Per germline, CDR1 LNHDA and CDR2 SQIVND (reference sequence). The CDR3 sequence is 13 residues long. Here the CDR3 DNA reads TGTGCCAGTAGTCTACAGGTAACAGATACGCAGTATTTT. This gives the protein CASSLQVTDTQYF.

This clone has just a few counts. The chain combines TRBV6-1 with TRBJ1-4, with D perhaps matching TRBD1 (6 bases). V dropped 6 bases and J dropped 5 bases, with 13 bases sitting between them. This CDR3 has 14 amino acids. Germline V gene sequence: CDR1 MNHNS, CDR2 SASEGT. The CDR3 DNA reads TGTGCCAGCAGGGTGGACAGATTAAATGAAAAACTGTTTTTT. It codes for CASRVDRLNEKLFF.

The V call is TRBV5-6, the J call TRBJ1-1, with 7 positions matching TRBD1. Looked up from germline, CDR1 is SGHDT and CDR2 is YYEEEE. This CDR3 contains 14 residues. V shed 0 bases, J shed 8 bases, and the junction held 7 bases outside the gene matches. CDR3 nucleotide sequence: TGTGCCAGCAGCTTGGCTGGACAGGCGAGAGAAGCTTTCTTT. Translating it yields CASSLAGQAREAFF.

This chain uses TRBV11-3 with TRBJ1-2; 8 bases agree with TRBD1. V trimming: 6 bases; J trimming: 8 bases; junction bases outside the gene matches: 8. The CDR3 loop spans 13 amino acids. The germline CDR1 and CDR2 sequences are SGHNT and YENEEA. This CDR3 is CASRLPGQVGYTF. The CDR3 bases are TGTGCCAGCAGACTACCGGGACAGGTGGGCTACACCTTC.

The gene calls are TRBV30 and TRBJ2-7; D not certain. This CDR3 is 13 amino acids long. Trimming took 5 bases from V and 7 from J, leaving 18 bases between them. The germline V gene has CDR1 GTSNPN and CDR2 SVGIG (reference sequence). The CDR3 is CAWDGTTLGEQYF. CDR3 nucleotides: TGTGCCTGGGACGGAACGACCCTCGGGGAGCAGTACTTC.